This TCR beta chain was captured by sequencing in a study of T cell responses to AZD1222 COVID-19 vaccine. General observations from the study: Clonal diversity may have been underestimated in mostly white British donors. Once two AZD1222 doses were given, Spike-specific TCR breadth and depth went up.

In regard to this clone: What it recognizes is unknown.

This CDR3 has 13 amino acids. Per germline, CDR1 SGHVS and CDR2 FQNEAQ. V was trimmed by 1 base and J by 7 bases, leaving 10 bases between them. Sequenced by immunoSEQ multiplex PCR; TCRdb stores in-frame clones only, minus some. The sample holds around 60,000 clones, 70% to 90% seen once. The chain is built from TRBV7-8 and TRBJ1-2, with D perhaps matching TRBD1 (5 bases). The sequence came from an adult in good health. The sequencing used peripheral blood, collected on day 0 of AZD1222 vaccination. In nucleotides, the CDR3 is TGTGCCAGCAGCTTAGAGGGACTCGGTGGCTACACCTTC. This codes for CASSLEGLGGYTF.